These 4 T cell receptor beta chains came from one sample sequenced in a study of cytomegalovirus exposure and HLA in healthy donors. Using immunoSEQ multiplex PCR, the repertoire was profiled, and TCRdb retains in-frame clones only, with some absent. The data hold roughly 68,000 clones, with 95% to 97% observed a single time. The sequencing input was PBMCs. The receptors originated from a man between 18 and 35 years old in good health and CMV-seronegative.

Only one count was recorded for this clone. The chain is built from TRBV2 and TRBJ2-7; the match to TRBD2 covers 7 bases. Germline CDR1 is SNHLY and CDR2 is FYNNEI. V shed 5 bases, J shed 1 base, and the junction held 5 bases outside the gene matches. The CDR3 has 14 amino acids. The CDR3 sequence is CASSPTSSSYEQYF. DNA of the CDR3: TGTGCCAGCAGTCCGACTAGCAGTTCCTACGAGCAGTACTTC.

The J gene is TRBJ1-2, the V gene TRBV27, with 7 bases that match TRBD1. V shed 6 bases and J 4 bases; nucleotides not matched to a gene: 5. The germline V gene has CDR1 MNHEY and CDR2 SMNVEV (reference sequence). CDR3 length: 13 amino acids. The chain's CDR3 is CASRLTGAYGYTF. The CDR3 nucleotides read TGTGCCAGCAGACTAACAGGGGCCTATGGCTACACCTTC.

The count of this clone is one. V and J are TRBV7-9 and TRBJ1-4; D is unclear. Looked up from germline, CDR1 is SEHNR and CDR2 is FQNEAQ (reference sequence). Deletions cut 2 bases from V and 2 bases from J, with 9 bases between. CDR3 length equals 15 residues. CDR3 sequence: CASSLSGVTNEKLFF. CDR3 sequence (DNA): TGTGCCAGCAGCTTATCGGGTGTCACTAATGAAAAACTGTTTTTT.

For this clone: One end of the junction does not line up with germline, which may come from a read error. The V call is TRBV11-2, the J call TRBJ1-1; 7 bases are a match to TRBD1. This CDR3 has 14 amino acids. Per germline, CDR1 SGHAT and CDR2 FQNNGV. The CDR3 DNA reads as TGTACCAGCAGCCAGACAGGGTTCAGAGGTGAAGCTTTCTTT. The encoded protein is CTSSQTGFRGEAFF.